This T cell receptor beta chain was captured in a study of beta chain features in type 1 diabetes. Study-wide results and caveats: Cells with high TCR expression could be over-represented when cDNA is sequenced.

Points on this clone: Its antigen is still unknown.

The entirety of the isolated RNA underwent reverse transcription, so expressed TCRB transcripts were sequenced. Assay used: immunoSEQ multiplex PCR; TCRdb lists only in-frame clones, some missing. Of 430,000 or so clones listed, more than 9.5% are singletons. V lost 5 bases, J lost 4 bases, and 11 bases lay in between. The germline gives CDR1 SGHTA, CDR2 FQGTGA. The CDR3 totals 13 residues. The sample was naive CD4+ T cells from blood. The source is a woman in her late teens or twenties in good health. J is TRBJ1-1 and V is TRBV7-3; TRBD1 is a possible D gene (6 bases). Here the CDR3 reads CASSQQGGTEAFF. CDR3 coding DNA: TGTGCCAGCAGCCAACAGGGCGGCACTGAAGCTTTCTTT.